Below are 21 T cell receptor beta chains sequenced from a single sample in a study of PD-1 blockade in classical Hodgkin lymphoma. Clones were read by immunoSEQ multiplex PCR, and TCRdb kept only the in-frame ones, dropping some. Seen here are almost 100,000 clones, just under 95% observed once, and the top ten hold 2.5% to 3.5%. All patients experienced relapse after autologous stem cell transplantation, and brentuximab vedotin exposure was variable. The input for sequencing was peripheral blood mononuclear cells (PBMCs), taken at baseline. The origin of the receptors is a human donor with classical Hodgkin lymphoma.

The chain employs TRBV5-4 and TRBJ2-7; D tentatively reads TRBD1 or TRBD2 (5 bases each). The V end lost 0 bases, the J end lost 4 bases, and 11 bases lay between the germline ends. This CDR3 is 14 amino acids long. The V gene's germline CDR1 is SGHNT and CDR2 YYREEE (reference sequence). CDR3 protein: CASSLGAREYEQYF. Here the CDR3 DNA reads TGTGCCAGCAGCTTGGGGGCCAGGGAGTACGAGCAGTACTTC.

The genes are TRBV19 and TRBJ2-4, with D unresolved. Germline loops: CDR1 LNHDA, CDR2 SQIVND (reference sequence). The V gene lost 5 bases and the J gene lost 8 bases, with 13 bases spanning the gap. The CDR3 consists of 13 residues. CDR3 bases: TGTGCCAGTAGTCCGGACGGAGTGGACATTCAGTACTTC. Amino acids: CASSPDGVDIQYF.

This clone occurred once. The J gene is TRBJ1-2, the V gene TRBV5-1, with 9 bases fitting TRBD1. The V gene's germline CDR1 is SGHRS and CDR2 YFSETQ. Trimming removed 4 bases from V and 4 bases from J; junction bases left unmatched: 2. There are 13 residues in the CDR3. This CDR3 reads CASSRDRAYGYTF. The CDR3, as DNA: TGCGCCAGCAGCCGGGACAGGGCCTATGGCTACACCTTC.

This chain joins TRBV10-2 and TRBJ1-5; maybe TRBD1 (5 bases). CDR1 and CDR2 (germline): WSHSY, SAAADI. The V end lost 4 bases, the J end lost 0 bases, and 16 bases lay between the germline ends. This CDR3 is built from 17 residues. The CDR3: CASSGQGPGYSNQPQHF. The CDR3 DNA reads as TGCGCCAGCAGTGGGCAGGGCCCCGGTTATAGCAATCAGCCCCAGCATTTT.

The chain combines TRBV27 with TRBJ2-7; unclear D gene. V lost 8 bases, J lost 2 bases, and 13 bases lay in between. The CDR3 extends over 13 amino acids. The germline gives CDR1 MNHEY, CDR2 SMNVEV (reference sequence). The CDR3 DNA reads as TGTGCCAGCGGCTATTTCCCCCCCTACGAGCAGTACTTC. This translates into CASGYFPPYEQYF.

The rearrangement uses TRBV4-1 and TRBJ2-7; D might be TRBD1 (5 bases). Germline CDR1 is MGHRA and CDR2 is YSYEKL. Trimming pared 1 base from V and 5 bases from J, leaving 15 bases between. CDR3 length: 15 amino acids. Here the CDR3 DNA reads TGCGCCAGCAGCCAAGCAACGCAGGGTTCACACGAGCAGTACTTC. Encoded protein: CASSQATQGSHEQYF.

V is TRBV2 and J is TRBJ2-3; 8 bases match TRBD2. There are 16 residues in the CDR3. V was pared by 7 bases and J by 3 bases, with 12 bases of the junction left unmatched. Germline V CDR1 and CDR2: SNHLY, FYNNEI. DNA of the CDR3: TGTGCCAGCAAGAGGTTAGCGGGAATGAGGACAGATACGCAGTATTTT. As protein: CASKRLAGMRTDTQYF.

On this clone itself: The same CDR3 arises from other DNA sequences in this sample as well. CDR3 in DNA: TGTGCCAGCAGCCTCGGATACGAGCAGTACTTC. The encoded protein is CASSLGYEQYF. The chain joins TRBV28 to TRBJ2-7; D remains unclear. The germline V gene encodes CDR1 MDHEN and CDR2 SYDVKM. V lost 6 bases and J lost 4, with 7 bases in between. The CDR3 is 11 amino acids. Combining the CDR3 with reference TRBV28 and TRBJ2-7 gives the whole variable domain DVKVTQSSRYLVKRTGEKVFLECVQDMDHENMFWYRQDPGLGLRLIYFSYDVKMKEKGDIPEGYSVSREKKERFSLILESASTNQTSMYLCASSLGYEQYFGPGTRLTVT.

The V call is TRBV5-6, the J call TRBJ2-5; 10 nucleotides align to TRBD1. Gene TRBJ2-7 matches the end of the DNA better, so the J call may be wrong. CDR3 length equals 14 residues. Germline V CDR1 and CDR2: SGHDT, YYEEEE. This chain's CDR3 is CASIQTGGWNEQYF. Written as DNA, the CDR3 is TGTGCCAGCATCCAGACAGGGGGCTGGAACGAGCAGTACTTC.

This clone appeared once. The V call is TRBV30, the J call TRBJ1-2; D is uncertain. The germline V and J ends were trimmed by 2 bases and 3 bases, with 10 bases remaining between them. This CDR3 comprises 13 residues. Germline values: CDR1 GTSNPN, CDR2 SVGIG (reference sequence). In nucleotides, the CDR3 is TGTGCCTGGAGTAACAACCTTCACTATGGCTACACCTTC. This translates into CAWSNNLHYGYTF.

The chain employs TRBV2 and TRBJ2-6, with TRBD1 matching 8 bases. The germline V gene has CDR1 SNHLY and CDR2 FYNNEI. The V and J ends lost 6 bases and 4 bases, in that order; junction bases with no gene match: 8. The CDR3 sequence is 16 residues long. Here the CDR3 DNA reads TGTGCCAGCAGCGAAACAGGGGGTCGAGGGGCCAACGTCCTGACTTTC. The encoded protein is CASSETGGRGANVLTF.

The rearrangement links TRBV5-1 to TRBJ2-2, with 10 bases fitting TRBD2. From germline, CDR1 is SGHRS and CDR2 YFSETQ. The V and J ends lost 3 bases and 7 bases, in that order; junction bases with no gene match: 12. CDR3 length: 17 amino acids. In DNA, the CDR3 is TGCGCCAGCAGCTCCCTGACGAGCGGGAGGGGTAGCGGGGAGCTGTTTTTT. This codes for CASSSLTSGRGSGELFF.

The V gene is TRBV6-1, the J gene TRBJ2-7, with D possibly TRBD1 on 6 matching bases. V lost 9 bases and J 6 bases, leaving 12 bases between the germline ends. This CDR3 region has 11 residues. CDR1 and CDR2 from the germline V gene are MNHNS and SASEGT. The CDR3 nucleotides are TGTGCCAGAAATACCAGGGGCGAGCAGTACTTC. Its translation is CARNTRGEQYF.

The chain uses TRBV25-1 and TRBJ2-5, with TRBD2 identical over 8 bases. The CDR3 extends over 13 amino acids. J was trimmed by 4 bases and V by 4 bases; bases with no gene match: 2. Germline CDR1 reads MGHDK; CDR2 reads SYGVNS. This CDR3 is CASSAGGVETQYF. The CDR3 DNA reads TGTGCCAGCAGTGCGGGGGGGGTAGAGACCCAGTACTTC.

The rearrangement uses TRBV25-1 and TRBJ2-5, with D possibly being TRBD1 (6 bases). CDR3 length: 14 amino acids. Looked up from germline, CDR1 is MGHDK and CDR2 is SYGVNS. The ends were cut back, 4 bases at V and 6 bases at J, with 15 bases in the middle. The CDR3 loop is CASSATGGPKTQYF. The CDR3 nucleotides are TGTGCCAGCAGTGCGACAGGAGGCCCCAAGACCCAGTACTTC.

The CDR3 DNA follows: TGTGCCTGGAGTGTCGCCAAACCAGGAGTAGCCAAAAACATTCAGTACTTC. It is translated as CAWSVAKPGVAKNIQYF. The V call is TRBV30, the J call TRBJ2-4; D gene uncertain. The ends were cut back, 0 bases at V and 0 bases at J, with 15 bases in the middle. CDR1 and CDR2 from the germline V gene are GTSNPN and SVGIG (reference sequence). This CDR3 contains 17 residues.

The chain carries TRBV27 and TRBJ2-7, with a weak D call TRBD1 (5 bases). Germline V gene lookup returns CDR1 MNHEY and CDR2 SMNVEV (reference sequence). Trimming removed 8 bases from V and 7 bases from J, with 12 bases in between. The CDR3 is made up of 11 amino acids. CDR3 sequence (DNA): TGTGCCAGCGGATCAAACAGGGAGCAGTACTTC. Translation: CASGSNREQYF.

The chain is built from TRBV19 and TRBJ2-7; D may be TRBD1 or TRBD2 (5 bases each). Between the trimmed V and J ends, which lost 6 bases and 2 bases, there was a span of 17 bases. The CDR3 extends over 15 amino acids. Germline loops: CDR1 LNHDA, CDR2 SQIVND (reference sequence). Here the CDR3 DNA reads TGTGCCAGTAGGTTCCGTGGGGACGCCGCCTACGAGCAGTACTTC. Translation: CASRFRGDAAYEQYF.

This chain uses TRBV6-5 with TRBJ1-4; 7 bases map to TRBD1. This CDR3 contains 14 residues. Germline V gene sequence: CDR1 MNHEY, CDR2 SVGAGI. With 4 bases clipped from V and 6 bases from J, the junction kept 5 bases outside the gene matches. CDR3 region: CASSSRTGYEKLFF. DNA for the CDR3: TGTGCCAGCAGTTCCAGGACAGGTTATGAAAAACTGTTTTTT.

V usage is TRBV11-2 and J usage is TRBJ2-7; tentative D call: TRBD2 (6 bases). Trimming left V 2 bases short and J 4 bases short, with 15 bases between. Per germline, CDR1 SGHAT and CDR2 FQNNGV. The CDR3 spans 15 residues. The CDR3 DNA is TGTGCCAGCAGCTTAAACAGCGGGTGGTCTTACGAGCAGTACTTC. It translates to CASSLNSGWSYEQYF.

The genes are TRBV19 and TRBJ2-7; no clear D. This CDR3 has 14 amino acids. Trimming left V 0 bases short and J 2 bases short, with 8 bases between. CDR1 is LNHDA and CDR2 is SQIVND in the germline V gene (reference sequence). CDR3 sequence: CASSIERAAYEQYF. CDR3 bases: TGTGCCAGTAGTATAGAACGGGCAGCCTACGAGCAGTACTTC. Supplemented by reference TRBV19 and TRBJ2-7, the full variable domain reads DGGITQSPKYLFRKEGQNVTLSCEQNLNHDAMYWYRQDPGQGLRLIYYSQIVNDFQKGDIAEGYSVSREKKESFPLTVTSAQKNPTAFYLCASSIERAAYEQYFGPGTRLTVT.